One and the same sample provided the 27 T cell receptor beta chains below, sequenced in a study of blood T cell repertoires in COVID-19. Using immunoSEQ multiplex PCR, the repertoire was profiled, and TCRdb retains in-frame clones only, with some absent. Of approximately 240,000 clones listed, approximately 90% are singletons. Material for sequencing was PBMCs or T cells enriched from blood (not recorded which). The receptors stem from a young woman with acute COVID-19.

The chain uses TRBV7-6 and TRBJ2-5; weak D call: TRBD1 (5 bases). The V end lost 2 bases, the J end lost 1 base, and 11 bases lay between the germline ends. The CDR3 spans 15 residues. Germline V gives CDR1 SGHVS, CDR2 FNYEAQ. Written as DNA, the CDR3 is TGTGCCAGCAGCTTAAGACAGAACTCCCAAGAGACCCAGTACTTC. Translation: CASSLRQNSQETQYF.

This clone was seen once. V usage is TRBV27 and J usage is TRBJ1-2; a possible D gene is TRBD1 (6 bases). The CDR3 is made up of 13 amino acids. The V and J ends lost 5 bases and 4 bases respectively, with 11 bases between them. Germline CDR1 is MNHEY and CDR2 is SMNVEV (reference sequence). The CDR3 spells CASSKQGFYGYTF. The CDR3 DNA reads TGTGCCAGCAGTAAACAGGGCTTCTATGGCTACACCTTC.

This chain uses TRBV4-1 with TRBJ2-1, with 7 bases fitting TRBD1. Germline V lookup: CDR1 MGHRA, CDR2 YSYEKL. The CDR3 is made up of 13 amino acids. J gave up 4 bases and V 9 bases, and 6 bases lay outside the gene matches. CDR3 sequence reads: CASTTGAYNEQFF. In DNA form, the CDR3 reads TGCGCCAGTACAACAGGGGCGTACAATGAGCAGTTCTTC.

The chain has TRBV28 and TRBJ2-4; 9 positions agree with TRBD1. Germline V gene sequence: CDR1 MDHEN, CDR2 SYDVKM. After removal of 5 bases from V and 8 bases from J, the junction contained 10 bases not matched to a gene. The CDR3 sequence is 15 residues long. CDR3 sequence (DNA): TGTGCCAGCAGTATGAACAGGGGGCGCCTCTACATTCAGTACTTC. Protein product: CASSMNRGRLYIQYF.

The chain has TRBV29-1 and TRBJ1-1; possible D gene TRBD1, 6 bases. Trimming pared 5 bases from V and 4 bases from J, leaving 14 bases between. The CDR3 runs to 13 residues. CDR1 is SQVTM, CDR2 ANQGSEA, per germline. The CDR3 region is CSVLGQYGTEAFF. The DNA for the CDR3 is TGCAGCGTTCTTGGACAGTACGGCACTGAAGCTTTCTTT.

The V and J genes are TRBV3-1 (or the pseudogene TRBV3-2) and TRBJ2-7; D not certain. This CDR3 comprises 14 residues. Germline CDR1 reads LGHDT; CDR2 reads YNNKEL (reference sequence). V lost 0 bases and J 2 bases, leaving 8 bases between the germline ends. CDR3 sequence (DNA): TGTGCCAGCAGCCAAGACTCCAGTCCCTACGAGCAGTACTTC. Translated, it gives CASSQDSSPYEQYF.

The CDR3 region has the DNA TGCGCCAGCAGCCTTACTACAGGGCCCGATGAGCAGTTCTTC. Translating gives CASSLTTGPDEQFF. The chain links TRBV5-1 to TRBJ2-1; D is possibly TRBD1 (6 bases). Between the trimmed V and J ends, which lost 4 bases and 8 bases, there was a span of 16 bases. The germline CDR1 and CDR2 sequences are SGHRS and YFSETQ. The CDR3 spans 14 residues.

V is TRBV7-6 and J is TRBJ2-2, with TRBD2 matching 7 bases. The CDR3 consists of 18 residues. Trimming removed 5 bases from V and 1 base from J; junction bases left unmatched: 13. CDR1 is SGHVS, CDR2 FNYEAQ, per germline. The DNA for the CDR3 is TGTGCCAGCAGCAACGCGGAGACTAGCCTACGGAACACCGGGGAGCTGTTTTTT. Its protein is CASSNAETSLRNTGELFF.

The V gene is TRBV7-9, the J gene TRBJ1-5; 10 nucleotides line up with TRBD1. Trimming at V came to 3 bases and at J to 5 bases, leaving 1 base not matched to a gene. From germline, CDR1 is SEHNR and CDR2 FQNEAQ (reference sequence). The CDR3 spans 14 residues. CDR3 nucleotides: TGTGCCAGCAGCTTGGGACAGGGGTATCAGCCCCAGCATTTT. This encodes CASSLGQGYQPQHF. Together with reference TRBV7-9 and TRBJ1-5, the CDR3 gives the full variable domain: DTGVSQNPRHKITKRGQNVTFRCDPISEHNRLYWYRQTLGQGPEFLTYFQNEAQLEKSRLLSDRFSAERPKGSFSTLEIQRTEQGDSAMYLCASSLGQGYQPQHFGDGTRLSIL.

CDR3 nucleotides: TGTGCCAGCAGACGGACAGGGTACACCGGGGAGCTGTTTTTT. Residues: CASRRTGYTGELFF. This rearrangement joins TRBV5-8 to TRBJ2-2, with 8 positions matching TRBD1. The CDR3 has 14 residues. Germline CDR1 and CDR2: SGHTS and YDEGEE. With 5 bases clipped from V and 3 bases from J, the junction kept 3 bases outside the gene matches.

Here the CDR3 DNA reads TGCAGTGCTAGAGAAAACAGGGAGTGCACCTTC. It encodes CSARENRECTF. The rearrangement uses TRBV20-1 and TRBJ1-2, with D perhaps matching TRBD1 (6 bases). Germline V lookup: CDR1 DFQATT, CDR2 SNEGSKA (reference sequence). The CDR3 is made up of 11 amino acids. Trimming took 0 bases from V and 13 from J, leaving 12 bases between them.

This sequence joins TRBV5-4 and TRBJ2-1; TRBD2 aligns across 11 bases. CDR3 length: 16 amino acids. J lost 8 bases, V lost 5 bases, and 12 bases had no gene match. Germline V gene sequence: CDR1 SGHNT, CDR2 YYREEE (reference sequence). The CDR3 sequence is CASRNMTSGIADEQFF. The CDR3 coding sequence is TGTGCCAGCAGAAACATGACTAGCGGGATAGCCGATGAGCAGTTCTTC. Filled out from reference TRBV5-4 and TRBJ2-1, the complete variable domain reads ETGVTQSPTHLIKTRGQQVTLRCSSQSGHNTVSWYQQALGQGPQFIFQYYREEENGRGNFPPRFSGLQFPNYSSELNVNALELDDSALYLCASRNMTSGIADEQFFGPGTRLTVL.

A note on this clone: Other DNA variants within this sample encode the same CDR3. This chain uses TRBV19 with TRBJ1-5; the match to TRBD1 covers 8 bases. The CDR3 is 14 residues long. The germline V gene encodes CDR1 LNHDA and CDR2 SQIVND (reference sequence). V lost 3 bases and J lost 2; bases outside the gene matches: 0. As DNA, the CDR3 is TGTGCCAGTAGTATGACAGGGGGCAATCAGCCCCAGCATTTT. This codes for CASSMTGGNQPQHF.

This chain connects TRBV7-9 to TRBJ1-1; D might be TRBD1 (6 bases). From germline, CDR1 is SEHNR and CDR2 FQNEAQ (reference sequence). The CDR3 covers 15 residues. The V end was cut by 4 bases, the J end by 1 base, with 13 bases between. The CDR3 protein is CASSSRQEWNTEAFF. The CDR3 DNA reads TGTGCCAGCAGCTCCCGACAGGAATGGAACACTGAAGCTTTCTTT.

The V call is TRBV19, the J call TRBJ2-3, with 10 nucleotides matching TRBD2. CDR1 LNHDA and CDR2 SQIVND come from the germline V gene (reference sequence). The CDR3 runs 16 residues. The trim removed 5 bases at V and 6 bases at J, leaving 11 bases unmatched. DNA for the CDR3: TGTGCCAGTAGTCAGGGGCCTAGCGGGAGAGGTGATACGCAGTATTTT. This sequence encodes CASSQGPSGRGDTQYF.

The chain employs TRBV7-8 and TRBJ1-1; the D gene is possibly TRBD1 (5 bases). V was trimmed by 5 bases and J by 0 bases, leaving 22 bases between them. Germline assignment: CDR1 SGHVS and CDR2 FQNEAQ. The CDR3 spans 18 residues. Here the CDR3 reads CASSPRGRGVSVNTEAFF. CDR3 bases: TGTGCCAGCAGCCCGCGAGGGAGGGGAGTTTCGGTGAACACTGAAGCTTTCTTT.

The rearrangement links TRBV2 to TRBJ2-3, with 8 bases identical to TRBD2. The CDR3 runs to 17 residues. V shed 10 bases, J shed 2 bases, and the junction held 17 bases outside the gene matches. Germline V CDR1 and CDR2: SNHLY, FYNNEI. The CDR3 region has the DNA TGTGCCACCCTAGGGGGATCCTTAGCGGGGCTCACAGATACGCAGTATTTT. Its protein product is CATLGGSLAGLTDTQYF. The full variable domain, completed using reference TRBV2 and TRBJ2-3, is EPEVTQTPSHQVTQMGQEVILRCVPISNHLYFYWYRQILGQKVEFLVSFYNNEISEKSEIFDDQFSVERPDGSNFTLKIRSTKLEDSAMYFCATLGGSLAGLTDTQYFGPGTRLTVL.

The chain links TRBV14 to TRBJ1-1; D gene uncertain. Trimming removed 6 bases at V and 1 base at J, with 18 bases between. The CDR3 spans 16 residues. Germline V gene sequence: CDR1 SGHDN, CDR2 FVKESK. The CDR3 region is CASSSNRAGKNTEAFF. The CDR3 region has the DNA TGTGCCAGCAGTTCAAACCGGGCGGGTAAGAACACTGAAGCTTTCTTT.

The rearrangement uses TRBV12-3 or TRBV12-4 and TRBJ1-5; the D gene is possibly TRBD1 (5 bases). The V and J ends lost 5 bases and 4 bases respectively, with 9 bases between them. This CDR3 contains 13 residues. CDR3 DNA: TGTGCCAGCAGTGAAGGGGAAAATCAGCCCCAGCATTTT. Its protein is CASSEGENQPQHF.

This clone was observed once. The rearrangement joins TRBV30 to TRBJ1-1; D is possibly TRBD1 (6 bases). The CDR3 length is 17 residues. Trimming took off 0 bases at V and 5 bases at J, with 22 bases between the two ends. Per the germline V gene, CDR1 is GTSNPN and CDR2 is SVGIG (reference sequence). The CDR3 is CAWSVMGRGFLGTEAFF. For the CDR3, the DNA is TGTGCCTGGAGTGTAATGGGCAGGGGCTTTTTGGGAACTGAAGCTTTCTTT.

V gene TRBV4-1 combines with J gene TRBJ2-7; possible D gene TRBD2, 5 bases. Germline V gives CDR1 MGHRA, CDR2 YSYEKL. V lost 1 base to trimming and J lost 0 bases, with 10 bases between them. The CDR3 contains 15 residues. The chain's CDR3 is CASSQVSGSSYEQYF. The CDR3 region has the DNA TGCGCCAGCAGCCAAGTAAGTGGGAGCTCCTACGAGCAGTACTTC.

In regard to this clone: An end of the junction does not agree with germline; a read error may underlie this. The chain joins TRBV28 to TRBJ1-1, with 9 bases lining up with TRBD1. CDR1 and CDR2 (germline): MDHEN, SYDVKM. This CDR3 spans 15 amino acids. The CDR3 DNA follows: TGTGTCAGCACCCCAACGGACAGGGGGAACACTGAAGCTTTCTTT. Its protein is CVSTPTDRGNTEAFF.

This clone occurred once. The chain is built from TRBV30 and TRBJ1-6, with D possibly TRBD1 on 6 matching bases. V lost 6 bases, J lost 13 bases, and 10 bases lay in between. The germline CDR1 and CDR2 sequences are GTSNPN and SVGIG (reference sequence). The CDR3 has 10 residues. CDR3 region: CACRGPPLHF. CDR3 in DNA: TGTGCCTGCAGGGGACCTCCCCTCCACTTT.

The V and J genes are TRBV7-2 and TRBJ1-1; 9 nucleotides align to TRBD1. J lost 9 bases, V lost 1 base, and 6 bases had no gene match. The CDR3 covers 14 residues. Germline CDR1 SGHTA, CDR2 FQGNSA. The CDR3, as DNA: TGTGCCAGCAGCTTAGACAGGGGGCGAGAGAAAGCTTTCTTT. This codes for CASSLDRGREKAFF.

The chain links TRBV30 to TRBJ1-2; 7 nucleotides agree with TRBD1. The CDR3 is 13 residues long. J lost 6 bases, V lost 8 bases, and 12 bases had no gene match. Germline V CDR1 and CDR2: GTSNPN, SVGIG (reference sequence). The CDR3 reads CAPDRDSLNGYTF. CDR3 coding DNA: TGTGCCCCAGATCGGGACAGTCTAAATGGCTACACCTTC.

The chain has TRBV11-3 and TRBJ2-7, with 8 bases that match TRBD1. Trimming at V came to 1 base and at J to 3 bases, leaving 2 bases not matched to a gene. Germline CDR1 reads SGHNT; CDR2 reads YENEEA. The CDR3 has 14 amino acids. The CDR3 DNA reads TGTGCCAGCAGCTTAGGAGACAGGGGCTACGAGCAGTACTTC. Its translation is CASSLGDRGYEQYF.

The chain has TRBV30 and TRBJ2-7; TRBD2 matches at 11 bases. CDR1 GTSNPN and CDR2 SVGIG come from the germline V gene (reference sequence). The CDR3 spans 19 residues. Germline trimming cut 0 bases from V and 1 base from J; bases unmatched to any gene: 14. The CDR3, as DNA: TGTGCCTGGAGTGTACGATGGGGTCTAGCGGGGGGTTGGTCCTACGAGCAGTACTTC. Translating it yields CAWSVRWGLAGGWSYEQYF.